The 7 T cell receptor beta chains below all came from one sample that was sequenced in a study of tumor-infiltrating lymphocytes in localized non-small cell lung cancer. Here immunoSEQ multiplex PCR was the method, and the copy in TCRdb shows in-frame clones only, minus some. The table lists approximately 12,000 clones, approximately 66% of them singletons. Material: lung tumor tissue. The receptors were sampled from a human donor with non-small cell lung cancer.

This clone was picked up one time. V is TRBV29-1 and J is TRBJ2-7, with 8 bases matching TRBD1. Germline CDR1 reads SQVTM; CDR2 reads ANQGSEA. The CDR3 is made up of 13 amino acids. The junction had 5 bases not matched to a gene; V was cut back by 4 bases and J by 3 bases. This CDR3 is CSVASRGLYEQYF. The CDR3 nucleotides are TGCAGCGTTGCCTCCAGGGGGCTCTACGAGCAGTACTTC.

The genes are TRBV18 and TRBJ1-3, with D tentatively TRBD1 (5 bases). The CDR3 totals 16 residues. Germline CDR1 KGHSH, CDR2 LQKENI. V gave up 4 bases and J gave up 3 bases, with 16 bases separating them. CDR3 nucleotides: TGTGCCAGCTCACAGGGGCGGCCAGGGAGTGGAAACACCATATATTTT. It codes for CASSQGRPGSGNTIYF.

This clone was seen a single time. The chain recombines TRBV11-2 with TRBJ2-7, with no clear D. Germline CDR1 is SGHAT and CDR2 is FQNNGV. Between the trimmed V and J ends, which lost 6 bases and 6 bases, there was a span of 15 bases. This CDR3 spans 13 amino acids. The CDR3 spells CASSLNLGGEQYF. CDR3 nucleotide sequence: TGTGCCAGCAGTTTAAACCTAGGCGGCGAGCAGTACTTC.

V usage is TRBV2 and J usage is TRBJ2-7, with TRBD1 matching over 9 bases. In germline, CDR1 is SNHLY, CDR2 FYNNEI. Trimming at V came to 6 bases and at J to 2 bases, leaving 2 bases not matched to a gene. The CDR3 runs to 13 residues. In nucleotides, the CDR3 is TGTGCCAGCAGCGGACAGGGGACCTACGAGCAGTACTTC. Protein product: CASSGQGTYEQYF.

The CDR3 sequence: CASSSRAGELFF. The CDR3 DNA reads as TGTGCCAGCAGCTCGAGGGCCGGGGAGCTGTTTTTT. This chain connects TRBV7-8 to TRBJ2-2, with a weak D call TRBD2 (5 bases). V lost 4 bases and J 6 bases, leaving 6 bases between the germline ends. Germline-derived CDR1 and CDR2 are SGHVS and FQNEAQ. CDR3 length: 12 amino acids. The variable domain in full, with the rest retrieved from reference TRBV7-8 and TRBJ2-2, is GAGVSQSPRYKVAKRGQDVALRCDPISGHVSLFWYQQALGQGPEFLTYFQNEAQLDKSGLPSDRFFAERPEGSVSTLKIQRTQQEDSAVYLCASSSRAGELFFGEGSRLTVL.

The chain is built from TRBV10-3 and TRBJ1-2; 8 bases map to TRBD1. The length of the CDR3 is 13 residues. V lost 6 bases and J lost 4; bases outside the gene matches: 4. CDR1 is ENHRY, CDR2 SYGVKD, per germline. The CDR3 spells CAISGQGGYGYTF. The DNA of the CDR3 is TGTGCCATCAGCGGACAGGGAGGCTATGGCTACACCTTC.

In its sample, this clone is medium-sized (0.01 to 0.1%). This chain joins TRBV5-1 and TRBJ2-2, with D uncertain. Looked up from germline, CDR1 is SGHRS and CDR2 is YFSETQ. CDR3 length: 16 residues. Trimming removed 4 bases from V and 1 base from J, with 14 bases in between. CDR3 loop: CASSPGWVQNTGELFF. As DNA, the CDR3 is TGCGCCAGCAGCCCCGGCTGGGTACAGAACACCGGGGAGCTGTTTTTT.